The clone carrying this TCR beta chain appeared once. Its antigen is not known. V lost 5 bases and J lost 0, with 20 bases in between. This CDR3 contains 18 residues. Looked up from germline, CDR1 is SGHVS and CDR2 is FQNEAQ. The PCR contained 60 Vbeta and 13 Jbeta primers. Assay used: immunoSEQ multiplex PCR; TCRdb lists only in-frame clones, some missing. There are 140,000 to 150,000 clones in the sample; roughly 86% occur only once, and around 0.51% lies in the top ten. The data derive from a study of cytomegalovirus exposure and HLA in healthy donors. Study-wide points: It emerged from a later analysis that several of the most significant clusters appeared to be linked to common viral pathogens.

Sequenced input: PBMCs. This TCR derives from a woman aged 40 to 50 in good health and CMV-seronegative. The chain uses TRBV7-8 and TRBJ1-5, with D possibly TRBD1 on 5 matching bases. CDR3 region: CASSLRTQEGYSNQPQHF. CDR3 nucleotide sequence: TGTGCCAGCAGCCTCCGAACACAGGAGGGATATAGCAATCAGCCCCAGCATTTT.